A single sample is the source of the 24 T cell receptor beta chains below, sequenced in a study of T cell responses to AZD1222 COVID-19 vaccine. Using immunoSEQ multiplex PCR, the repertoire was profiled, and TCRdb retains in-frame clones only, with some absent. The profile shows roughly 120,000 clones, 85% to 95% of them singletons. The sample here was peripheral blood, taken 28 days after the second AZD1222 dose. The receptors derive from an adult who received the AZD1222 COVID-19 vaccine.

The table lists this clone with a few counts. The rearrangement joins TRBV7-8 to TRBJ1-1; D possibly corresponds to TRBD1 (6 bases). CDR1 is SGHVS, CDR2 FQNEAQ, per germline. V lost 3 bases to trimming and J lost 8 bases, with 13 bases between them. This CDR3 comprises 13 residues. The CDR3 loop reads CASSFAITGEAFF. The DNA of the CDR3 is TGTGCCAGCAGCTTCGCTATTACAGGGGAAGCTTTCTTT.

The chain links TRBV29-1 to TRBJ2-1, with 10 bases matching TRBD2. Germline-derived CDR1 and CDR2 are SQVTM and ANQGSEA. The CDR3 is 15 amino acids. With V trimmed by 7 bases and J by 5 bases, 11 bases remained unmatched. The CDR3 DNA reads as TGCAGCGCCCGATACGGGACTAGCGTAAACAATGAGCAGTTCTTC. Amino acid sequence: CSARYGTSVNNEQFF.

This chain connects TRBV19 to TRBJ2-6; D perhaps matches TRBD1 (6 bases). Trimming removed 2 bases at V and 4 bases at J, with 9 bases between. The CDR3 length is 15 residues. Germline CDR1 reads LNHDA; CDR2 reads SQIVND (reference sequence). The CDR3 loop reads CASSIRGSGANVLTF. In DNA form, the CDR3 reads TGTGCCAGTAGTATAAGGGGGTCGGGGGCCAACGTCCTGACTTTC.

The chain has TRBV28 and TRBJ1-6, with no clear D. The germline CDR1 and CDR2 sequences are MDHEN and SYDVKM. Between the trimmed V and J ends, which lost 2 bases and 5 bases, there was a span of 10 bases. The CDR3 totals 15 residues. Here the CDR3 DNA reads TGTGCCAGCAGTTTAGTGGGAGTGAATAATTCACCCCTCCACTTT. Translating it yields CASSLVGVNNSPLHF.

The rearrangement joins TRBV6-1 to TRBJ1-5; weak D call: TRBD1 (6 bases). V lost 3 bases, J lost 5 bases, and 14 bases lay in between. CDR1 and CDR2 from the germline V gene are MNHNS and SASEGT. The CDR3 runs to 15 residues. Written as DNA, the CDR3 is TGTGCCAGCAGTGACGGGACATCTTTCGATCAGCCCCAGCATTTT. This gives the protein CASSDGTSFDQPQHF.

The gene calls are TRBV5-5 and TRBJ1-2; tentative D call: TRBD1 (6 bases). Trimming removed 4 bases at V and 0 bases at J, with 13 bases between. This CDR3 has 15 amino acids. CDR1 is SGHKS and CDR2 is YYEKEE in the germline V gene (reference sequence). CDR3 amino acids: CASSRTQGANYGYTF. As DNA, the CDR3 is TGTGCCAGCAGCCGAACACAGGGAGCTAACTATGGCTACACCTTC.

The chain uses TRBV5-6 and TRBJ2-7; 9 bases are shared with TRBD2. This CDR3 is built from 14 residues. In germline, CDR1 is SGHDT, CDR2 YYEEEE. The ends lost 3 bases at V and 4 bases at J; junction bases unmatched: 5. Here the CDR3 reads CASSSASGMYEQYF. The CDR3 bases are TGTGCCAGCAGCTCTGCTAGCGGGATGTACGAGCAGTACTTC. The entire variable domain, with the rest obtained from reference TRBV5-6 and TRBJ2-7, is as follows: DAGVTQSPTHLIKTRGQQVTLRCSPKSGHDTVSWYQQALGQGPQFIFQYYEEEERQRGNFPDRFSGHQFPNYSSELNVNALLLGDSALYLCASSSASGMYEQYFGPGTRLTVT.

The chain combines TRBV6-5 with TRBJ1-6, with a tentative D call TRBD1 (6 bases). Between the trimmed V and J ends, which lost 7 bases and 14 bases, there was a span of 24 bases. Germline values: CDR1 MNHEY, CDR2 SVGAGI. This CDR3 is 15 amino acids long. The CDR3 nucleotides are TGTGCCAGCACGATCCTGTTAGGGGGACATAATGCCCTCCACTTT. This translates into CASTILLGGHNALHF.

The count of this clone is one. V gene TRBV19 combines with J gene TRBJ1-5; D remains ambiguous. The CDR3 loop spans 12 amino acids. Deletions cut 6 bases from V and 7 bases from J, with 10 bases between. Germline CDR1 and CDR2: LNHDA and SQIVND (reference sequence). In nucleotides, the CDR3 is TGTGCCAGTAGCAAAAGGGCACAGCCCCAGCATTTT. Translating gives CASSKRAQPQHF.

This chain joins TRBV3-1 (or the pseudogene TRBV3-2) and TRBJ2-2; D gene uncertain. The ends were cut back, 2 bases at V and 5 bases at J, with 9 bases in the middle. The CDR3 consists of 14 residues. CDR1 and CDR2 (germline): LGHDT, YNNKEL (reference sequence). This CDR3 reads CASSQPPGTGELFF. The CDR3 bases are TGTGCCAGCAGCCAACCACCGGGTACCGGGGAGCTGTTTTTT.

CDR3 coding DNA: TGTGCCAGCAGTTATCAGGGGAGGGGGCAGCCCCAGCATTTT. It yields the protein CASSYQGRGQPQHF. The chain couples TRBV6-1 to TRBJ1-5; maybe TRBD1 (6 bases). With 5 bases removed from V and 7 bases from J, the gap between germline ends came to 15 bases. The germline V gene encodes CDR1 MNHNS and CDR2 SASEGT. The CDR3 has 14 amino acids.

The V gene is TRBV27, the J gene TRBJ1-1, with 11 bases that match TRBD1. With V trimmed by 5 bases and J by 1 base, 3 bases remained unmatched. The germline V gene has CDR1 MNHEY and CDR2 SMNVEV (reference sequence). This CDR3 is 15 amino acids long. The CDR3 DNA reads as TGTGCCAGCAGTCAGGGACAGGGGGGGAACACTGAAGCTTTCTTT. Translated: CASSQGQGGNTEAFF.

V gene TRBV4-1 combines with J gene TRBJ2-3, with D perhaps TRBD2 (7 bases). Trimming cost V 4 bases and J 6 bases, with 11 bases left between them. The V gene's germline CDR1 is MGHRA and CDR2 YSYEKL. This CDR3 has 13 residues. The DNA for the CDR3 is TGCGCCAGCAGCCTAAGGGGGGGGGATACGCAGTATTTT. Translation: CASSLRGGDTQYF.

This clone has ten or more counts. V and J are TRBV27 and TRBJ2-7; D is uncertain. The CDR3 has 13 residues. V lost 0 bases to trimming and J lost 4 bases, with 7 bases between them. Germline CDR1 MNHEY, CDR2 SMNVEV (reference sequence). The CDR3 coding sequence is TGTGCCAGCAGTTTATCTCCTTTTTACGAGCAGTACTTC. The encoded protein is CASSLSPFYEQYF.

The J gene is TRBJ2-2, the V gene TRBV5-1; the match to TRBD1 covers 8 bases. The junction had 1 base not matched to a gene; V was cut back by 3 bases and J by 3 bases. The V gene's germline CDR1 is SGHRS and CDR2 YFSETQ. The CDR3 has 14 amino acids. CDR3 sequence (DNA): TGCGCCAGCAGCTCGGGACAGGACACCGGGGAGCTGTTTTTT. Translated, it gives CASSSGQDTGELFF.

This clone has only one observation. The chain uses TRBV27 and TRBJ1-6; a possible D gene is TRBD1 (6 bases). In germline, CDR1 is MNHEY, CDR2 SMNVEV (reference sequence). Trimming took off 3 bases at V and 7 bases at J, with 16 bases between the two ends. The CDR3 is made up of 16 amino acids. The CDR3 DNA reads TGTGCCAGCAGTTTTTATCCGACAGGACGAAATTCACCCCTCCACTTT. Translated, it gives CASSFYPTGRNSPLHF.

The J gene is TRBJ1-2, the V gene TRBV9; TRBD1 aligns across 7 bases. Germline CDR1 is SGDLS and CDR2 is YYNGEE. The CDR3 runs to 14 residues. V shed 5 bases, J shed 4 bases, and the junction held 8 bases outside the gene matches. The CDR3 here is CASRRQGSGYGYTF. CDR3 coding DNA: TGTGCCAGCAGGCGACAGGGATCGGGCTATGGCTACACCTTC.

This rearrangement joins TRBV10-3 to TRBJ2-5; D is perhaps TRBD2 (6 bases). V was cut by 8 bases and J by 3 bases, with 13 bases left in between. The CDR3 totals 13 residues. Germline values: CDR1 ENHRY, CDR2 SYGVKD. The CDR3 DNA follows: TGTGCCATCTCAATAGCGGCTGAAGAGACCCAGTACTTC. As protein: CAISIAAEETQYF.

The rearrangement joins TRBV7-2 to TRBJ2-1; 14 nucleotides agree with TRBD2. The CDR3 is made up of 17 amino acids. With V trimmed by 7 bases and J by 1 base, 6 bases remained unmatched. In germline, CDR1 is SGHTA, CDR2 FQGNSA. CDR3: CASKGGLAGVSYNEQFF. CDR3 coding DNA: TGTGCCAGCAAGGGGGGACTAGCGGGAGTGTCCTACAATGAGCAGTTCTTC.

This sequence joins TRBV24-1 and TRBJ2-2; a possible D gene is TRBD2 (6 bases). Trimming took 5 bases from V and 3 from J, leaving 12 bases between them. This CDR3 is 15 amino acids long. The V gene's germline CDR1 is KGHDR and CDR2 SFDVKD. CDR3 sequence reads: CATSAFGGDTGELFF. The CDR3 DNA is TGTGCCACCAGTGCGTTCGGAGGGGACACCGGGGAGCTGTTTTTT.

The chain has TRBV12-3 or TRBV12-4 and TRBJ1-5; no clear D gene. CDR3 length: 13 amino acids. Trimming took 0 bases from V and 3 from J, leaving 3 bases between them. This chain's CDR3 is CASSLALNQPQHF. The CDR3 DNA is TGTGCCAGCAGTTTAGCCCTCAATCAGCCCCAGCATTTT.

The chain joins TRBV6-5 to TRBJ2-2; a weak D match, TRBD1 (6 bases). The CDR3 runs to 16 residues. Germline CDR1 and CDR2: MNHEY and SVGAGI. Trimming stripped 1 base from V and 0 bases from J, with 9 bases between. The CDR3 is CASSYLAGANTGELFF. CDR3 bases: TGTGCCAGCAGTTACTTGGCAGGGGCGAACACCGGGGAGCTGTTTTTT.

The chain employs TRBV6-5 and TRBJ2-3; D may match TRBD1 or TRBD2 (5 bases each). Germline CDR1 is MNHEY and CDR2 is SVGAGI. Trimming took off 2 bases at V and 3 bases at J, with 12 bases between the two ends. CDR3 size: 15 residues. This chain's CDR3 is CASSYQWGLTDTQYF. The CDR3 DNA sequence: TGTGCCAGCAGTTACCAATGGGGGTTGACAGATACGCAGTATTTT.

V is TRBV5-1 and J is TRBJ2-3, with no clear D. Trimming cost V 0 bases and J 8 bases, with 13 bases left between them. This CDR3 comprises 14 residues. Per the germline V gene, CDR1 is SGHRS and CDR2 is YFSETQ. The CDR3 DNA reads TGCGCCAGCAGCTTGGGCGTGTCGATGGGTACGCAGTATTTT. Its protein is CASSLGVSMGTQYF. Full variable domain (rest looked up from reference TRBV5-1 and TRBJ2-3): KAGVTQTPRYLIKTRGQQVTLSCSPISGHRSVSWYQQTPGQGLQFLFEYFSETQRNKGNFPGRFSGRQFSNSRSEMNVSTLELGDSALYLCASSLGVSMGTQYFGPGTRLTVL.